One sample yielded the 30 T cell receptor beta chains listed below, sequenced in a study of shared clonotypes between healthy human individuals. CD45RO-negative, CCR7-positively selected cells formed the naive CD8 fraction, excluding terminally differentiated effector memory CD45RA+ cells. Method: immunoSEQ multiplex PCR; TCRdb's copy keeps in-frame clones and lacks some. The repertoire consists of over 2,000,000 clones, with roughly 95% occurring once and the leading ten covering more than 1.5%. The sample taken for sequencing was naive CD8+ T cells from PBMCs. These receptors were taken from a man between 18 and 35 years old in good health. Some clones in this sample may be carry-over from other donors' samples.

In nucleotides, the CDR3 is TGTGCCGCCCCAATTGGGGCCAACGTCCTGACTTTC. The encoded protein is CAAPIGANVLTF. The chain has TRBV7-9 and TRBJ2-6; D remains unclear. This CDR3 is built from 12 residues. Germline V lookup: CDR1 SEHNR, CDR2 FQNEAQ (reference sequence). V lost 11 bases, J lost 3 bases, and 8 bases lay in between.

The rearrangement links TRBV7-9 to TRBJ2-1; possibly TRBD2 for D (6 bases). V gave up 6 bases and J gave up 0 bases, with 12 bases separating them. The CDR3 is made up of 15 amino acids. Germline V CDR1 and CDR2: SEHNR, FQNEAQ (reference sequence). In DNA form, the CDR3 reads TGTGCCAGCAGAATTGGGACTTACTCCTACAATGAGCAGTTCTTC. Translation: CASRIGTYSYNEQFF.

The V and J genes are TRBV27 and TRBJ2-7; D possibly matches TRBD1 or TRBD2 (6 bases each). The V end lost 6 bases, the J end lost 6 bases, and 21 bases lay between the germline ends. CDR1 MNHEY and CDR2 SMNVEV come from the germline V gene (reference sequence). The CDR3 sequence is 15 residues long. Here the CDR3 DNA reads TGTGCCAGCAGCCTAATCCGAGGGGGGCCGTCCGAGCAGTACTTC. This codes for CASSLIRGGPSEQYF.

This chain uses TRBV2 with TRBJ2-3; TRBD1 agrees at 9 bases. The CDR3 contains 14 residues. V shed 9 bases and J 4 bases; nucleotides not matched to a gene: 8. Per the germline V gene, CDR1 is SNHLY and CDR2 is FYNNEI. The CDR3 nucleotides read TGTGCCAGGACAACAGGGGGCGGTTCAGATACGCAGTATTTT. Translating gives CARTTGGGSDTQYF. Using reference TRBV2 and TRBJ2-3 for the parts outside the CDR3, the full variable domain is EPEVTQTPSHQVTQMGQEVILRCVPISNHLYFYWYRQILGQKVEFLVSFYNNEISEKSEIFDDQFSVERPDGSNFTLKIRSTKLEDSAMYFCARTTGGGSDTQYFGPGTRLTVL.

This chain links TRBV7-9 with TRBJ2-5; 7 bases are a match to TRBD2. V dropped 8 bases and J dropped 5; count of bases not matched to a gene: 5. The germline gives CDR1 SEHNR, CDR2 FQNEAQ (reference sequence). This CDR3 comprises 12 residues. CDR3 in amino acids: CASGGVSETQYF. The CDR3 bases are TGTGCCAGCGGGGGGGTCTCGGAGACCCAGTACTTC.

This chain uses TRBV7-9 with TRBJ2-3; D possibly corresponds to TRBD2 (6 bases). CDR1 SEHNR and CDR2 FQNEAQ come from the germline V gene (reference sequence). This CDR3 has 16 amino acids. Trimming left V 5 bases short and J 1 base short, with 16 bases between. The CDR3 coding sequence is TGTGCCAGCAGCCCCAGTCCGGGGGTGGGCACAGATACGCAGTATTTT. Its translation: CASSPSPGVGTDTQYF. Full variable domain (rest looked up from reference TRBV7-9 and TRBJ2-3): DTGVSQNPRHKITKRGQNVTFRCDPISEHNRLYWYRQTLGQGPEFLTYFQNEAQLEKSRLLSDRFSAERPKGSFSTLEIQRTEQGDSAMYLCASSPSPGVGTDTQYFGPGTRLTVL.

The rearrangement links TRBV27 to TRBJ2-7; D assignment may be TRBD1 or TRBD2 (6 bases each). The CDR3 runs to 13 residues. The germline V gene has CDR1 MNHEY and CDR2 SMNVEV (reference sequence). The germline V and J ends were trimmed by 4 bases and 3 bases, with 10 bases remaining between them. The CDR3 protein is CASSWGAHYEQYF. The CDR3 bases are TGTGCCAGCAGTTGGGGGGCGCACTACGAGCAGTACTTC.

The genes are TRBV7-8 and TRBJ2-5; D is undetermined. The CDR3 has 14 residues. The germline V gene has CDR1 SGHVS and CDR2 FQNEAQ. V shed 1 base and J shed 3 bases, with 9 bases lying between them. The CDR3 reads CASSLEYGEETQYF. The CDR3 DNA sequence: TGTGCCAGCAGCTTAGAGTATGGTGAAGAGACCCAGTACTTC. Looking up the rest from reference TRBV7-8 and TRBJ2-5 gives the full variable domain: GAGVSQSPRYKVAKRGQDVALRCDPISGHVSLFWYQQALGQGPEFLTYFQNEAQLDKSGLPSDRFFAERPEGSVSTLKIQRTQQEDSAVYLCASSLEYGEETQYFGPGTRLLVL.

This sequence joins TRBV28 and TRBJ1-1; D is ambiguous. CDR1 and CDR2 (germline): MDHEN, SYDVKM. V lost 4 bases to trimming and J lost 2 bases, with 20 bases between them. The CDR3 loop spans 17 amino acids. The CDR3 is CASSSGFGRSINTEAFF. The CDR3 bases are TGTGCCAGCAGTTCGGGTTTCGGACGCAGCATTAACACTGAAGCTTTCTTT.

With regard to this clone: The same CDR3 can be traced to other DNA sequences in this sample. The chain employs TRBV11-2 and TRBJ2-7; 9 nucleotides line up with TRBD2. Germline V gene lookup returns CDR1 SGHAT and CDR2 FQNNGV. J was trimmed by 7 bases and V by 1 base; bases with no gene match: 2. This CDR3 is built from 13 residues. The CDR3 bases are TGTGCCAGCAGCTTAGGCGGGGGGGGAGAGCAGTACTTC. The encoded protein is CASSLGGGGEQYF.

This chain joins TRBV6-1 and TRBJ1-1; unclear D gene. The CDR3 consists of 12 residues. Trimming took 3 bases from V and 7 from J, leaving 9 bases between them. The V gene's germline CDR1 is MNHNS and CDR2 SASEGT. DNA of the CDR3: TGTGCCAGCAGTGACGCCGAGGTTGAAGCTTTCTTT. Translating gives CASSDAEVEAFF.

J is TRBJ1-2 and V is TRBV7-9; D unresolved. V lost 5 bases and J lost 0, with 13 bases in between. The CDR3 runs 15 residues. Germline V lookup: CDR1 SEHNR, CDR2 FQNEAQ (reference sequence). CDR3 sequence: CASSAAGIANYGYTF. The CDR3 region has the DNA TGTGCCAGCAGCGCAGCCGGGATAGCTAACTATGGCTACACCTTC.

The chain couples TRBV7-9 to TRBJ1-1, with D possibly TRBD1 on 6 matching bases. Germline values: CDR1 SEHNR, CDR2 FQNEAQ (reference sequence). This CDR3 is built from 15 residues. V lost 7 bases, J lost 0 bases, and 15 bases lay in between. CDR3 DNA: TGTGCCAGCATCACTAGCGGGACAATGAACACTGAAGCTTTCTTT. It translates to CASITSGTMNTEAFF.

This chain uses TRBV6-5 with TRBJ2-2, with D maybe TRBD2 (5 bases). Germline-derived CDR1 and CDR2 are MNHEY and SVGAGI. The CDR3 has 14 residues. V was pared by 2 bases and J by 6 bases, with 10 bases between. DNA for the CDR3: TGTGCCAGCAGTTACCGGAGGACGGCCGGGGAGCTGTTTTTT. Protein product: CASSYRRTAGELFF.

The chain joins TRBV5-1 to TRBJ2-1, with D uncertain. V lost 1 base, J lost 7 bases, and 15 bases lay in between. CDR3 length: 15 residues. Germline CDR1 is SGHRS and CDR2 is YFSETQ. In DNA form, the CDR3 reads TGCGCCAGCAGCTTGTCCGCCCTTAATGGTAATGAGCAGTTCTTC. Translation: CASSLSALNGNEQFF.

Concerning this clone itself: The same CDR3 also results from other DNA sequences found in this sample. The gene calls are TRBV5-4 and TRBJ2-6; the D is unclear. The germline CDR1 and CDR2 sequences are SGHNT and YYREEE (reference sequence). The CDR3 covers 14 residues. Trimming pared 0 bases from V and 1 base from J, leaving 2 bases between. The DNA of the CDR3 is TGTGCCAGCAGCTTGGGGTCTGGGGCCAACGTCCTGACTTTC. Protein: CASSLGSGANVLTF.

Of note for this clone: Other DNA sequences in this sample translate to the same CDR3. The chain uses TRBV27 and TRBJ2-7, with D unresolved. In germline, CDR1 is MNHEY, CDR2 SMNVEV (reference sequence). Trimming stripped 0 bases from V and 4 bases from J, with 4 bases between. This CDR3 is 12 amino acids long. CDR3 in amino acids: CASSLSGYEQYF. The CDR3 DNA is TGTGCCAGCAGTTTATCTGGGTACGAGCAGTACTTC.

The chain has TRBV5-4 and TRBJ2-3, with TRBD2 identical over 10 bases. From germline, CDR1 is SGHNT and CDR2 YYREEE (reference sequence). CDR3 length: 15 residues. The junction had 4 bases not matched to a gene; V was cut back by 4 bases and J by 2 bases. The CDR3 DNA follows: TGTGCCAGCAGCCTACTAGCGGGATCCACAGATACGCAGTATTTT. Amino acids: CASSLLAGSTDTQYF.

V usage is TRBV28 and J usage is TRBJ2-1; D ambiguous. Germline CDR1 MDHEN, CDR2 SYDVKM. CDR3 length: 19 residues. Deletions cut 5 bases from V and 0 bases from J, with 23 bases between. The CDR3 loop is CASSRRTGSSSSSYNEQFF. For the CDR3, the DNA is TGTGCCAGCAGTCGTCGGACGGGTAGCTCCTCTAGCTCCTACAATGAGCAGTTCTTC.

This clone appeared a single time. The chain couples TRBV5-6 to TRBJ2-2, with D uncertain. The V gene lost 4 bases and the J gene lost 7 bases, with 20 bases spanning the gap. CDR3 length: 16 residues. CDR1 and CDR2 from the germline V gene are SGHDT and YYEEEE. CDR3 sequence reads: CASSQRFSGSSGELFF. The CDR3 coding sequence is TGTGCCAGCAGCCAACGATTTAGTGGTTCTAGCGGGGAGCTGTTTTTT.

The chain links TRBV11-2 to TRBJ2-7, with 12 nucleotides matching TRBD2. Germline trimming cut 5 bases from V and 7 bases from J; bases unmatched to any gene: 9. The germline CDR1 and CDR2 sequences are SGHAT and FQNNGV. The CDR3 spans 15 residues. The CDR3 reads CASSRPTSGGPEQYF. Here the CDR3 DNA reads TGTGCCAGCAGCCGCCCGACTAGCGGGGGACCTGAGCAGTACTTC.

This clone appeared once. The CDR3, as DNA: TGTGCCAGCAGTCGTCCTAGCGGGAGGGCCAGGGAGACCCAGTACTTC. It yields the protein CASSRPSGRARETQYF. The genes are TRBV28 and TRBJ2-5; 12 nucleotides match TRBD2. The CDR3 contains 16 residues. Germline V gene lookup returns CDR1 MDHEN and CDR2 SYDVKM. Germline trimming cut 5 bases from V and 5 bases from J; bases unmatched to any gene: 9.

The V call is TRBV6-1, the J call TRBJ2-7; a possible D gene is TRBD1 (5 bases). V gave up 8 bases and J gave up 0 bases, with 14 bases separating them. This CDR3 has 14 residues. Looked up from germline, CDR1 is MNHNS and CDR2 is SASEGT. This CDR3 reads CASGASTSSYEQYF. The CDR3 nucleotides read TGTGCCAGCGGGGCGTCGACATCCTCCTACGAGCAGTACTTC.

The genes are TRBV2 and TRBJ2-5; 10 bases are a match to TRBD1. This CDR3 has 19 amino acids. V lost 4 bases to trimming and J lost 7 bases; unmatched junction nucleotides: 21. Germline CDR1 reads SNHLY; CDR2 reads FYNNEI. This CDR3 reads CASSVGTGESWRIRGTQYF. CDR3 nucleotides: TGTGCCAGCAGTGTCGGGACAGGGGAGTCATGGCGTATTCGGGGGACCCAGTACTTC.

This clone was seen once. The chain combines TRBV29-1 with TRBJ2-5; 12 nucleotides line up with TRBD2. The closer fit of TRBJ2-7 to the DNA end suggests the J call may be wrong. This CDR3 contains 15 residues. CDR1 and CDR2 (germline): SQVTM, ANQGSEA. This chain's CDR3 is CSVETLAGGIYEQYF. Here the CDR3 DNA reads TGCAGCGTTGAAACGCTAGCGGGAGGGATCTACGAGCAGTACTTC.

The J gene is TRBJ1-1, the V gene TRBV4-1; D is perhaps TRBD1 (5 bases). CDR1 is MGHRA, CDR2 YSYEKL, per germline. The V end lost 4 bases, the J end lost 0 bases, and 12 bases lay between the germline ends. This CDR3 has 15 residues. The chain's CDR3 is CASSRAGLMNTEAFF. The DNA of the CDR3 is TGCGCCAGCAGCCGCGCAGGGCTGATGAACACTGAAGCTTTCTTT.

The chain is built from TRBV9 and TRBJ2-5; tentatively, D is TRBD2 (5 bases). Germline values: CDR1 SGDLS, CDR2 YYNGEE. The CDR3 extends over 15 amino acids. V lost 1 base and J lost 3, with 13 bases in between. The CDR3 loop reads CASSVYSDTKETQYF. CDR3 sequence (DNA): TGTGCCAGCAGCGTATATAGCGACACGAAAGAGACCCAGTACTTC.

The V call is TRBV6-5, the J call TRBJ2-1; D might be TRBD2 (6 bases). CDR3 size: 14 residues. The germline V gene has CDR1 MNHEY and CDR2 SVGAGI. V was trimmed by 6 bases and J by 8 bases, leaving 17 bases between them. CDR3 DNA: TGTGCCAGCAGAACCCCCGGGGGTCCCGATGAGCAGTTCTTC. This sequence encodes CASRTPGGPDEQFF.

The CDR3 protein is CAWSVGGSVTDTQYF. The CDR3 DNA follows: TGTGCCTGGAGTGTAGGGGGGAGTGTCACAGATACGCAGTATTTT. J is TRBJ2-3 and V is TRBV30, with D possibly called TRBD1 or TRBD2 (6 bases each). V was cut by 0 bases and J by 2 bases, with 12 bases left in between. Germline CDR1 and CDR2: GTSNPN and SVGIG (reference sequence). CDR3 length: 15 residues.

The genes are TRBV11-2 and TRBJ2-5, with D possibly being TRBD2 (7 bases). CDR3 length equals 15 residues. Germline CDR1 and CDR2: SGHAT and FQNNGV. The V end was cut by 1 base, the J end by 4 bases, with 13 bases between. For the CDR3, the DNA is TGTGCCAGCAGCTTAGTTTGGGGGGGCGGAGAGACCCAGTACTTC. It specifies CASSLVWGGGETQYF.